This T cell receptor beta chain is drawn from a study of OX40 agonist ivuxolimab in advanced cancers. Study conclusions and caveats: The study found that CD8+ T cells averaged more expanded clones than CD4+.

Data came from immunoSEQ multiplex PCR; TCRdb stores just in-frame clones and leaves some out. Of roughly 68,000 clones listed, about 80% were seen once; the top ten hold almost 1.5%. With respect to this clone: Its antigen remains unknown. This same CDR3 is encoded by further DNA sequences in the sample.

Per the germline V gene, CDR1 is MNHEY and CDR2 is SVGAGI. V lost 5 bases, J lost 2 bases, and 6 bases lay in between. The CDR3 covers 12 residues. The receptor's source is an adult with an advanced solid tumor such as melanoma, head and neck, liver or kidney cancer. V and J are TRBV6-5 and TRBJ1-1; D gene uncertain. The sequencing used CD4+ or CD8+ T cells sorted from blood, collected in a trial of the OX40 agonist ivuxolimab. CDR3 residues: CASSHQNTEAFF. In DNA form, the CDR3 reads TGTGCCAGCAGTCACCAAAACACTGAAGCTTTCTTT.